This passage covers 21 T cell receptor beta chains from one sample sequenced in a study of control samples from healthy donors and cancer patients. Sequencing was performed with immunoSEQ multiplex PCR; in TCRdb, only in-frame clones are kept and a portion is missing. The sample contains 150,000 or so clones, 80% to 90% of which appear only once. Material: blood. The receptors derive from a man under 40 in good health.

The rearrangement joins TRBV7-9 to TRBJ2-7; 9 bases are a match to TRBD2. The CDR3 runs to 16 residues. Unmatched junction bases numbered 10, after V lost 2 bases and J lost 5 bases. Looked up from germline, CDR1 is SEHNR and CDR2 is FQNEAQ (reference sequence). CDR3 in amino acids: CASSLPLETSGHEQYF. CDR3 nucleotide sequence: TGTGCCAGCAGCTTACCCCTCGAGACTAGCGGACACGAGCAGTACTTC.

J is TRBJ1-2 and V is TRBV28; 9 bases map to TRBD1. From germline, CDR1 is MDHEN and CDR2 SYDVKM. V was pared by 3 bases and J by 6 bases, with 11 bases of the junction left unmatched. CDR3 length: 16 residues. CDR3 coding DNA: TGTGCCAGCAGTTTTGCACAGGGGGCGTCGGCGGATGGCTACACCTTC. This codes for CASSFAQGASADGYTF.

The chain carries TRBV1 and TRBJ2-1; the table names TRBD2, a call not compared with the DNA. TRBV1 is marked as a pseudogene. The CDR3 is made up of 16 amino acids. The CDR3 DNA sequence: TGCACCAGCAGATGGAAGGTAAAGAGGTCCTACAATGAGCAGTTCTTC. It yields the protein CTSRWKVKRSYNEQFF.

In DNA, the CDR3 is TGTGCCAGCAGTGAGGTAGTAGCGGGAGGGTTGGATGAGCAGTTCTTC. Translating gives CASSEVVAGGLDEQFF. The J gene is TRBJ2-1, the V gene TRBV2, with 11 bases matching TRBD2. The CDR3 is 16 residues long. In germline, CDR1 is SNHLY, CDR2 FYNNEI. V was pared by 3 bases and J by 8 bases, with 9 bases of the junction left unmatched.

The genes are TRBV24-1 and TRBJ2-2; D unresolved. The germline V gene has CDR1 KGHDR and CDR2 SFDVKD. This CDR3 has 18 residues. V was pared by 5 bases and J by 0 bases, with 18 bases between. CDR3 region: CATSAPPGLYANTGELFF. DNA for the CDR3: TGTGCCACCAGTGCTCCCCCAGGCCTATACGCGAACACCGGGGAGCTGTTTTTT.

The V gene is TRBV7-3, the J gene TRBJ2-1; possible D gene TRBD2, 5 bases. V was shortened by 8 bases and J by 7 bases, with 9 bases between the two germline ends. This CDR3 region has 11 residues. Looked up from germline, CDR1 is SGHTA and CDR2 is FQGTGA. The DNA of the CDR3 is TGTGCCAGCGGACTGCAAAATGAGCAGTTCTTC. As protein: CASGLQNEQFF.

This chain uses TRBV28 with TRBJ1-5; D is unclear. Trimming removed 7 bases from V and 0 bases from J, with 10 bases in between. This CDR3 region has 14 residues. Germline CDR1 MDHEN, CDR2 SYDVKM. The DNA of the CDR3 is TGTGCCAGCACTCCCCGGCTTAGCAATCAGCCCCAGCATTTT. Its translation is CASTPRLSNQPQHF.

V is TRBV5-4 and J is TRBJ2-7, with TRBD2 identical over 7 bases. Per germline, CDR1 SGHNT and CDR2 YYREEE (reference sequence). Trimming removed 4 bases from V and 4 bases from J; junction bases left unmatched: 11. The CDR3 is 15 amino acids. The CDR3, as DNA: TGTGCCAGCAGCGTCCTGGCTGGGGGGGATTACGAGCAGTACTTC. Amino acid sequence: CASSVLAGGDYEQYF.

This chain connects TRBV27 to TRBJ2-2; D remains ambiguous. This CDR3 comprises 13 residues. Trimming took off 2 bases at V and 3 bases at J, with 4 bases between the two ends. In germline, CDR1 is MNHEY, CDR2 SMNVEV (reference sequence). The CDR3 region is CASSLGYTGELFF. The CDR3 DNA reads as TGTGCCAGCAGTTTAGGTTACACCGGGGAGCTGTTTTTT.

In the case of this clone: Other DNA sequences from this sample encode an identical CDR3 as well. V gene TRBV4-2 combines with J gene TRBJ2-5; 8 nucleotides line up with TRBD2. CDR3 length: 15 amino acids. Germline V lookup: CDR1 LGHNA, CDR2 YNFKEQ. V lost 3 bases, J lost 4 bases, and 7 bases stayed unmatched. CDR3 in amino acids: CASSQPGGAGETQYF. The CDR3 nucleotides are TGTGCCAGCAGCCAGCCCGGGGGGGCCGGAGAGACCCAGTACTTC.

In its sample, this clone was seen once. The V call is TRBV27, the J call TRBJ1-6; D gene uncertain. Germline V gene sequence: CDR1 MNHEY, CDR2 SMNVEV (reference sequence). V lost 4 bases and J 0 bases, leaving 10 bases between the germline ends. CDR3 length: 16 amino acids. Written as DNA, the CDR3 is TGTGCCAGCAGTTCCCTTAGGGCCTCCTATAATTCACCCCTCCACTTT. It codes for CASSSLRASYNSPLHF.

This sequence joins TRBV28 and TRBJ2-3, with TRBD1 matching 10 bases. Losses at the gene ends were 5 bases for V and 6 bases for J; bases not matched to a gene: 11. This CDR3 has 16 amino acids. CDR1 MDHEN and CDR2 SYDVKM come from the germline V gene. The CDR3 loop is CASSVGQGGLVDTQYF. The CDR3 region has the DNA TGTGCCAGCAGTGTAGGACAGGGGGGACTAGTGGATACGCAGTATTTT.

In DNA, the CDR3 is TGTGCCAGCAGCTTAGGAGGAGCTGGGGCCAACGTCCTGACTTTC. Translating gives CASSLGGAGANVLTF. The V and J genes are TRBV7-3 and TRBJ2-6, with D perhaps TRBD2 (5 bases). V lost 2 bases, J lost 2 bases, and 7 bases lay in between. The CDR3 covers 15 residues. The germline V gene has CDR1 SGHTA and CDR2 FQGTGA. The full variable domain, completed using reference TRBV7-3 and TRBJ2-6, is GAGVSQTPSNKVTEKGKYVELRCDPISGHTALYWYRQSLGQGPEFLIYFQGTGAADDSGLPNDRFFAVRPEGSVSTLKIQRTERGDSAVYLCASSLGGAGANVLTFGAGSRLTVL.

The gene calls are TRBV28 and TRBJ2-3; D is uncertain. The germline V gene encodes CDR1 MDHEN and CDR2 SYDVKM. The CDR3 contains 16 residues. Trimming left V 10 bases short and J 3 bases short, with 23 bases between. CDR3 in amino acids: CATPPRVTQATDTQYF. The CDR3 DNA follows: TGTGCCACCCCCCCCCGGGTTACCCAAGCGACAGATACGCAGTATTTT.

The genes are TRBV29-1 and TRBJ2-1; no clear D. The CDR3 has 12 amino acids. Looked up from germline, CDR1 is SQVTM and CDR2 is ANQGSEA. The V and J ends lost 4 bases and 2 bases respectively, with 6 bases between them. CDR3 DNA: TGCAGCGTTGGCCGGGCCTACAATGAGCAGTTCTTC. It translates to CSVGRAYNEQFF.

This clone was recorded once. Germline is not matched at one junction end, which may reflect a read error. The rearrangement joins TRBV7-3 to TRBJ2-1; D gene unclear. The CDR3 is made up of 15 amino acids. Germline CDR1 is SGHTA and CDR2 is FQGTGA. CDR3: CASSLTGTLSVPWVF. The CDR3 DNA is TGTGCCAGCAGCTTAACCGGAACGCTTAGTGTCCCTTGGGTCTTC.

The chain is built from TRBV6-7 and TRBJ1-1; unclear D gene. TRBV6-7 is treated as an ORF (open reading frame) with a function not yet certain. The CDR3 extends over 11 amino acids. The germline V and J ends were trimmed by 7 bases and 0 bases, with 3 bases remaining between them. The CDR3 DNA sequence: TGTGCCAGCACGGTGAACACTGAAGCTTTCTTT. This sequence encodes CASTVNTEAFF.

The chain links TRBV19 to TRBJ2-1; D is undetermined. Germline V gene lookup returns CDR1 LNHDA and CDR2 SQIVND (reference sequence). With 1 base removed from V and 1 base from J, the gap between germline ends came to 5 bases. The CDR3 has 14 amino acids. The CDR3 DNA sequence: TGTGCCAGTAGTATAGGCGGTTCCTACAATGAGCAGTTCTTC. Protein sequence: CASSIGGSYNEQFF.

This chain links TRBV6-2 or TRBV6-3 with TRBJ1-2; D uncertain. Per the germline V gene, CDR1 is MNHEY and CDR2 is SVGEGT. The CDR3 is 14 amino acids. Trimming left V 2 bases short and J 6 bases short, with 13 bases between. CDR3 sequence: CASSYTQRRNGYTF. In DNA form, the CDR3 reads TGTGCCAGCAGTTACACCCAGAGGAGAAATGGCTACACCTTC.

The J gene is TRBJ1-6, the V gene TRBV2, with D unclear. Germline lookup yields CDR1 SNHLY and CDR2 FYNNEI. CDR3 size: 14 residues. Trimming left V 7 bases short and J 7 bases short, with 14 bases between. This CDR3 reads CASTPGYTNSPLHF. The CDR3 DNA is TGTGCCAGCACCCCGGGCTATACCAATTCACCCCTCCACTTT.

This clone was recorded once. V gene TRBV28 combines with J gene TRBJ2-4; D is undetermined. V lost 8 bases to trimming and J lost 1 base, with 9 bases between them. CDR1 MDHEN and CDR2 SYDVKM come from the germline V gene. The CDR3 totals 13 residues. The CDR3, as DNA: TGTGCCAGCTGGGCCGGGGCCAAAAACATTCAGTACTTC. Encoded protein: CASWAGAKNIQYF.